This T cell receptor beta chain was sequenced for a study of blood T cell repertoires in COVID-19. Study details: Samples came from the United States, Italy and Spain, spanning acute and convalescent COVID-19. T cells, B-cell-depleted T cells, or PBMCs provided the cDNA or gDNA that served as material.

In the original analysis: It was from reference gene primer amplification that nucleated cell counts were estimated. Profiled with immunoSEQ multiplex PCR; TCRdb holds only in-frame clones, not every one. That table furnishes V, J and clone size, whereas the DNA furnished D and trimming. The repertoire holds a few hundred thousand clones, with about 89% as singletons. V lost 5 bases to trimming and J lost 4 bases; unmatched junction nucleotides: 17. The CDR3 has 18 residues. Looked up from germline, CDR1 is LNHDA and CDR2 is SQIVND (reference sequence). The receptor comes from a man aged 18 to 30 who had recovered from COVID-19. The J gene is TRBJ1-5, the V gene TRBV19; 7 nucleotides agree with TRBD1. Sequenced material: peripheral blood. The CDR3 DNA reads TGTGCCAGTAGTCCGACAGGGTCGGAGAGAGGTGGAAATCAGCCCCAGCATTTT. This codes for CASSPTGSERGGNQPQHF.